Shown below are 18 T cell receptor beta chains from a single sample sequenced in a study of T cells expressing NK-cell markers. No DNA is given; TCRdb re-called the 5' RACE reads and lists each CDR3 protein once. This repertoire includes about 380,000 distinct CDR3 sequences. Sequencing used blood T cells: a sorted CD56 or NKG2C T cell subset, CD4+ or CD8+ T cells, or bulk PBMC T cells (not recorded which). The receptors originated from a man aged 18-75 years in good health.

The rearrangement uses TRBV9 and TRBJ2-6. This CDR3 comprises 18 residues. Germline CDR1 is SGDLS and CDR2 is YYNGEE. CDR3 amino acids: CASSPVVGLLSGANVLTF.

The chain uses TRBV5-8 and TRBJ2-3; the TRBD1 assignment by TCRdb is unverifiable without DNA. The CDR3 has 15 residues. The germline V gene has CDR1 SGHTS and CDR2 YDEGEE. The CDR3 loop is CASSSDRGSSDTQYF.

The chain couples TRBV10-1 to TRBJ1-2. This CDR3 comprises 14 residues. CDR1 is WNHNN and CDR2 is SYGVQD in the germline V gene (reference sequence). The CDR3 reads CASIGPDANYGYTF.

The CDR3 reads CASSRAGQGFYEQYF. This chain uses TRBV4-1 with TRBJ2-7; TCRdb proposes TRBD1, but this gene call is untestable without DNA. This CDR3 is 15 amino acids long. Germline V gene data show CDR1 as MGHRA and CDR2 as YSYEKL.

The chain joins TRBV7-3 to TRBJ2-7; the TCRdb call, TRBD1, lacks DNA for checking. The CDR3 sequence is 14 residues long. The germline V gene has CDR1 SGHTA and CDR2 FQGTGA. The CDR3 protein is CASRRDRNSYEQYF.

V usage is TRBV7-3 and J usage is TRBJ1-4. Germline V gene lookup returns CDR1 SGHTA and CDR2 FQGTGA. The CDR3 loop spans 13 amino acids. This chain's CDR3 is CASSLTSGGKLFF. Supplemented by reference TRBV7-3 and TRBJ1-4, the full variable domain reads GAGVSQTPSNKVTEKGKYVELRCDPISGHTALYWYRQSLGQGPEFLIYFQGTGAADDSGLPNDRFFAVRPEGSVSTLKIQRTERGDSAVYLCASSLTSGGKLFFGSGTQLSVL.

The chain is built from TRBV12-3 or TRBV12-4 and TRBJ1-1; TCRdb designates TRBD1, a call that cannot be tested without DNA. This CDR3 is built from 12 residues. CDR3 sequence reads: CASKGTDVWAFF.

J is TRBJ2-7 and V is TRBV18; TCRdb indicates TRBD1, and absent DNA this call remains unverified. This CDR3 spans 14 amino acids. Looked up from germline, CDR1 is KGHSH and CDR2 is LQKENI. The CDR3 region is CASSLDRGGGEQYF.

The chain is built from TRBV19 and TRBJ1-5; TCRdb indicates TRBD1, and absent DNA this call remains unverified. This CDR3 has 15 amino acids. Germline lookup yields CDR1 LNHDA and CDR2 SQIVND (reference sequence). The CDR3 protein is CASTPLGGGNQPQHF.

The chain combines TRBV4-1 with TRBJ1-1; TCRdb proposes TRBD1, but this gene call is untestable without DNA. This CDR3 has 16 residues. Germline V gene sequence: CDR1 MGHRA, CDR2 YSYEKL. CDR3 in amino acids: CASSQAQGGAGTEAFF.

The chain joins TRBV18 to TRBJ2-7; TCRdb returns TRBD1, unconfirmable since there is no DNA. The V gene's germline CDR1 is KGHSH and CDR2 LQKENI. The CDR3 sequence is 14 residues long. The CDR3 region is CASSPTGGLYEQYF.

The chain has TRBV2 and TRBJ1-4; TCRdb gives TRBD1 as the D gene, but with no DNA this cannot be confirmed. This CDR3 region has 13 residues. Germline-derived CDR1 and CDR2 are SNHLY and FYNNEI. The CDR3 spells CASILDSGEKLFF.

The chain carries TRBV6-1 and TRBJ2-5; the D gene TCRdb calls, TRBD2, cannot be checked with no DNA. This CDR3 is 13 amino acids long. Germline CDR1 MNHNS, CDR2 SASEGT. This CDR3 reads CASSLLAGQTQYF.

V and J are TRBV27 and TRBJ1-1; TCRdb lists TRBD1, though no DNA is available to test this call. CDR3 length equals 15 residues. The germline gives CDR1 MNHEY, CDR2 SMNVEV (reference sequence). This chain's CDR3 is CASSSPRGSNTEAFF.

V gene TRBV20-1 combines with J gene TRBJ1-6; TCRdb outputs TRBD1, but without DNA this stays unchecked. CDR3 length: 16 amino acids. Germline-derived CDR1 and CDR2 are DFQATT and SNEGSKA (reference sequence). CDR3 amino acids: CSAKLQGASYNSPLHF.

This chain's CDR3 is CASSYQAETQYF. This chain joins TRBV5-5 and TRBJ2-5. The CDR3 is 12 amino acids. CDR1 and CDR2 (germline): SGHKS, YYEKEE (reference sequence).

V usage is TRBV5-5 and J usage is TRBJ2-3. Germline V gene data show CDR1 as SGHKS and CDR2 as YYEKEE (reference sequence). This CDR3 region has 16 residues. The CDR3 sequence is CASSLKSFEGTDTQYF.

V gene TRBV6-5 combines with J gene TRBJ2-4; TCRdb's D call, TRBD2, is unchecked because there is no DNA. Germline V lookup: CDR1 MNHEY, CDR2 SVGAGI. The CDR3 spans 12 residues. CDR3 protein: CASRSQGLIQYF.